A selection of T cell receptor beta chains follows, all from one sample in a study of CD8 T cells in ankylosing spondylitis. TCRdb re-derived calls from the 5' RACE reads in MiXCR, one entry per CDR3 protein. This sample has 100,000 to 150,000 distinct CDR3 sequences, with 9.3% found just once. The material sequenced was blood, either unsorted or a sorted T cell fraction (not recorded which). These receptors were taken from a male donor with ankylosing spondylitis or in good health (not recorded which). Each CDR3 is given with its conserved first and last residue.

V: TRBV2
length: 14
J: TRBJ1-1
CDR3: CASSDPPRNTEAFF

V: TRBV7-9
length: 13
J: TRBJ1-1
CDR3: CASSLGSSTEAFF

V: TRBV24-1
length: 13
J: TRBJ2-3
CDR3: CATDSAGTDTQYF

V: TRBV11-2
length: 20
J: TRBJ2-7
CDR3: CASSLNPPVPGQGTGYEQYF

V: TRBV5-1
length: 15
J: TRBJ2-1
CDR3: CASSSGRETYNEQFF

V: TRBV29-1
length: 14
J: TRBJ1-2
CDR3: CSVRKIGLFFGYTF

V: TRBV20-1
length: 14
J: TRBJ2-7
CDR3: CSARGTGGAYEQYF

V: TRBV7-2
length: 15
J: TRBJ2-2
CDR3: CASISDAASTGELFF

V: TRBV7-2
length: 17
J: TRBJ2-3
CDR3: CASSLYGAGGSTDTQYF

V: TRBV15
length: 14
J: TRBJ2-5
CDR3: CATSRSGQGAAQYF

V: TRBV4-3
length: 12
J: TRBJ2-5
CDR3: CASSRLGETQYF

V: TRBV20-1
length: 14
J: TRBJ1-2
CDR3: CSALSRTGPHGYTF

V: TRBV5-1
length: 13
J: TRBJ2-7
CDR3: CASSFFQDHEQYF

V: TRBV6-5
length: 14
J: TRBJ2-2
CDR3: CASSYQQGTGELFF

V: TRBV6-5
length: 16
J: TRBJ2-3
CDR3: CASSWQGARVTDTQYF

V: TRBV15
length: 14
J: TRBJ1-5
CDR3: CATSRRDNNQPQHF

V: TRBV20-1
length: 16
J: TRBJ2-3
CDR3: CSARDSWRASTDTQYF

V: TRBV27
length: 13
J: TRBJ2-5
CDR3: CASSHGYQETQYF

V: TRBV3-1
length: 17
J: TRBJ2-2
CDR3: CASSQGSLRRHTGELFF

V: TRBV10-3
length: 16
J: TRBJ2-1
CDR3: CAISSNSGERYNEQFF

V: TRBV29-1
length: 16
J: TRBJ2-1
CDR3: CSVGINRAGGLSEQFF

V: TRBV24-1
length: 14
J: TRBJ1-5
CDR3: CATSDPVRDQPQHF

V: TRBV10-3
length: 15
J: TRBJ2-4
CDR3: CAISEYRDSKNIQYF